The present T cell receptor beta chain was sequenced within a study of T cell responses to AZD1222 COVID-19 vaccine. The CDR3 has 14 residues. The V and J ends lost 1 base and 6 bases respectively, with 11 bases between them. CDR1 and CDR2 (germline): LGHNA, YNFKEQ. Produced via immunoSEQ multiplex PCR; TCRdb's table is partial and in-frame only. The sample consists of 70,000 or so clones, over 80% of them appearing once. The rearrangement joins TRBV4-2 to TRBJ2-3; the D gene is possibly TRBD2 (6 bases). The sequence derives from an adult who received the AZD1222 COVID-19 vaccine. Sample: peripheral blood, taken 28 days after the second AZD1222 dose. CDR3 bases: TGTGCCAGCAGCCAAGTCGGGCTAGCGGATACGCAGTATTTT. It codes for CASSQVGLADTQYF.